Listed below are T cell receptor beta chains from one sample, sequenced in a study of T cells after yellow fever vaccination. TCRdb processed the 5' RACE reads anew with MiXCR; each CDR3 protein has one entry. This table has about 320,000 distinct CDR3 sequences, approximately 4% appearing once. The material was PBMCs, obtained 15 days after the yellow fever booster vaccination. All receptors derive from a man aged 18 to 29 who received the YFV17D yellow fever vaccine. The CDR3 runs from the conserved cysteine through the conserved F or W. The D gene is left open where the match is weak. Rows may omit the clone size; those that give it use once, few, many or a size class.

V	D	size	J	DNA	CDR3
TRBV29-1	.	.	TRBJ1-2	TGCAGCGTTGAAGAGGCCTTGCGGGTCAGGGAGCCGACATTC	CSVEEALRVREPTF
TRBV12-3/TRBV12-4	.	few	TRBJ1-5	TGTGCCAGCAGTTCTCGGGAGAATCAGCCCCAGCATTTT	CASSSRENQPQHF
TRBV18	TRBD2	few	TRBJ2-3	TGTGCCAGCTCAGGACTAGCCTGGGATACGCAGTATTTT	CASSGLAWDTQYF
TRBV25-1	.	few	TRBJ1-4	TGTGCCAGCAGTGAATATGATGAAAAACTGTTTTTT	CASSEYDEKLFF
TRBV7-9	.	.	TRBJ2-5	TGTGCCAGCAGCTTAAGGCGTAGCCGGGGCGAAGAGACCCAGTACTTC	CASSLRRSRGEETQYF
TRBV12-3/TRBV12-4	.	few	TRBJ1-2	TGTGCCAGCAGTCCCAGCCCAGCAGGGGTAGGGTATGGCTACACCTTC	CASSPSPAGVGYGYTF
TRBV6-1	.	many	TRBJ2-4	TGTGCCAGCAGTGAAAATTGGGTAGCCAAAAACATTCAGTACTTC	CASSENWVAKNIQYF
TRBV12-3/TRBV12-4	.	many	TRBJ2-1	TGTGCCAGCAGGAACAATGAGCAGTTCTTC	CASRNNEQFF
TRBV5-1	.	few	TRBJ2-7	TGCGCCAGCAGCTTGGAGGGGGTCGGCGAGCAGTACTTC	CASSLEGVGEQYF
TRBV4-2	.	.	TRBJ1-1	TGTGCCAGCAGCCAGGACGGGGAGTACATGAACACTGAAGCTTTCTTT	CASSQDGEYMNTEAFF
TRBV5-6	TRBD2	many	TRBJ2-1	TGTGCCAGCAGCCGCATGGGACTAGCGGGGAACAATGAGCAGTTCTTC	CASSRMGLAGNNEQFF
TRBV24-1	.	few	TRBJ2-1	TGTGCCACCAGTGCTCAAGCGGAGGGGATAAATGAGCAGTTCTTC	CATSAQAEGINEQFF
TRBV10-3	TRBD1	few	TRBJ2-5	TGTGCCACCACATTCACCGGGACAGGGAAGGAGACCCAGTACTTC	CATTFTGTGKETQYF
TRBV6-2/TRBV6-3	.	many	TRBJ1-1	TGTGCCAGCAGCGCAGGGAATCGAGCTGAAGCTTTCTTT	CASSAGNRAEAFF
TRBV7-2	TRBD2	.	TRBJ2-1	TGTGCCAGCAGCCTAGTCGGGCGGGGGGAGTATTTGGCTGAGCAGTTCTTC	CASSLVGRGEYLAEQFF
TRBV29-1	.	few	TRBJ2-7	TGCAGCGTTGGATCAGGGAACGACGAGCAGTACTTC	CSVGSGNDEQYF
TRBV5-1	.	many	TRBJ2-2	TGCGCCAGCAGGCCGACAGGGAACACCGGGGAGCTGTTTTTT	CASRPTGNTGELFF